A selection of T cell receptor beta chains follows, all from one sample in a study of blood T cell repertoires in COVID-19. Produced via immunoSEQ multiplex PCR; TCRdb's table is partial and in-frame only. This table has approximately 190,000 clones, 80% to 90% appearing once. Material for sequencing was peripheral blood. These receptors came from a human donor in a cohort sampled during active COVID-19. Each CDR3 is given with its conserved first and last residue. The D gene is left open where the match is weak. Size is stated for part of the rows, as once, few or many counts, or as a class when the clone is expanded.

D: TRBD2
V: TRBV29-1
size: NA
J: TRBJ2-1
CDR3: CSVGSPSGSEGEQFF
DNA: TGCAGCGTTGGGTCCCCTAGCGGGAGTGAAGGAGAGCAGTTCTTC

D: NA
V: TRBV4-2
size: few
J: TRBJ1-1
CDR3: CASSQEGQWNTEAFF
DNA: TGTGCCAGCAGCCAAGAGGGGCAGTGGAACACTGAAGCTTTCTTT

D: NA
V: TRBV3-1/TRBV3-2
size: NA
J: TRBJ1-5
CDR3: CASSPSTGGQPQHF
DNA: TGTGCCAGCAGCCCGTCGACAGGAGGTCAGCCCCAGCATTTT

D: TRBD2
V: TRBV19
size: NA
J: TRBJ2-5
CDR3: CASSNRPTGGRETQYF
DNA: TGTGCCAGTAGTAATCGACCTACGGGGGGGAGGGAGACCCAGTACTTC

D: NA
V: TRBV5-1
size: NA
J: TRBJ1-6
CDR3: CASSLAGYSPLHF
DNA: TGCGCCAGCAGCTTGGCCGGTTACTCACCCCTCCACTTT

D: NA
V: TRBV7-2
size: NA
J: TRBJ1-1
CDR3: CASSFPTLTLNTEAFF
DNA: TGTGCCAGCAGCTTCCCGACACTTACTCTGAACACTGAAGCTTTCTTT

D: TRBD2
V: TRBV28
size: NA
J: TRBJ2-1
CDR3: CASSFQREAYDRFNEQFF
DNA: TGTGCCAGCAGTTTTCAGCGGGAGGCATATGACAGATTCAATGAGCAGTTCTTC

D: NA
V: TRBV11-2
size: NA
J: TRBJ1-2
CDR3: CASSPREGNYGYTF
DNA: TGTGCCAGCAGCCCGCGGGAGGGGAACTATGGCTACACCTTC

D: NA
V: TRBV18
size: NA
J: TRBJ1-2
CDR3: CASSPRGGGYTF
DNA: TGTGCCAGCTCACCACGAGGGGGTGGCTACACCTTC

D: NA
V: TRBV7-9
size: NA
J: TRBJ1-5
CDR3: CASNRGGDQPQHF
DNA: TGTGCCAGCAACCGGGGGGGCGATCAGCCCCAGCATTTT

D: TRBD2
V: TRBV29-1
size: once
J: TRBJ2-2
CDR3: CSVRTSGGPGTGELFF
DNA: TGCAGCGTCCGGACTAGCGGGGGTCCTGGGACCGGGGAGCTGTTTTTT

D: TRBD2
V: TRBV5-1
size: NA
J: TRBJ2-7
CDR3: CASSTAAGVLYEQYF
DNA: TGCGCCAGCAGCACCGCAGCGGGAGTTCTTTACGAGCAGTACTTC

D: TRBD2
V: TRBV20-1
size: once
J: TRBJ2-5
CDR3: CSASRIAGGFVQTQYF
DNA: TGCAGTGCTAGTCGGATAGCGGGAGGTTTTGTCCAGACCCAGTACTTC

D: NA
V: TRBV6-5
size: few
J: TRBJ2-1
CDR3: CASSRQVTTYNEQFF
DNA: TGTGCCAGCAGTCGCCAGGTAACGACCTACAATGAGCAGTTCTTC

D: NA
V: TRBV30
size: NA
J: TRBJ1-5
CDR3: CAWTVGGPSNQPQHF
DNA: TGTGCCTGGACCGTCGGGGGGCCGTCCAATCAGCCCCAGCATTTT

D: NA
V: TRBV29-1
size: NA
J: TRBJ2-1
CDR3: CSVDPNYNEQFF
DNA: TGCAGCGTTGACCCAAACTACAATGAGCAGTTCTTC

D: NA
V: TRBV30
size: few
J: TRBJ1-1
CDR3: CAWSWRASGYTEAFF
DNA: TGTGCCTGGAGTTGGAGGGCTAGTGGGTACACTGAAGCTTTCTTT

D: TRBD1
V: TRBV6-6
size: NA
J: TRBJ1-1
CDR3: CASSYTTGGTEAFF
DNA: TGTGCCAGCAGTTACACGACAGGGGGCACTGAAGCTTTCTTT

D: NA
V: TRBV19
size: NA
J: TRBJ2-5
CDR3: CASSEGGGETQYF
DNA: TGTGCCAGTAGCGAGGGAGGTGGGGAGACCCAGTACTTC

D: NA
V: TRBV5-1
size: NA
J: TRBJ1-1
CDR3: CASSLGVRPGAKGAEAFF
DNA: TGCGCCAGCAGTTTGGGTGTCCGCCCGGGAGCAAAAGGGGCCGAAGCTTTCTTT

D: NA
V: TRBV4-1
size: NA
J: TRBJ1-1
CDR3: CASSQGHRTEAFF
DNA: TGCGCCAGCAGCCAAGGACATCGCACTGAAGCTTTCTTT

D: TRBD1
V: TRBV18
size: NA
J: TRBJ1-3
CDR3: CASSQEQTGTGNTIYF
DNA: TGTGCCAGCTCACAGGAACAGACAGGGACTGGAAACACCATATATTTT

D: TRBD1
V: TRBV29-1
size: few
J: TRBJ2-1
CDR3: CSVGDRVIYEQFF
DNA: TGCAGCGTTGGGGACAGAGTTATTTATGAGCAGTTCTTC

D: NA
V: TRBV18
size: NA
J: TRBJ2-3
CDR3: CASSPGTGLGTDTQYF
DNA: TGTGCCAGCTCACCGGGAACAGGGTTGGGAACAGATACGCAGTATTTT

D: NA
V: TRBV6-5
size: few
J: TRBJ2-1
CDR3: CASSYSPYAGDNEQFF
DNA: TGTGCCAGCAGTTACTCACCCTATGCTGGAGACAATGAGCAGTTCTTC

D: NA
V: TRBV5-4
size: NA
J: TRBJ1-2
CDR3: CASSLDSLAYGYTF
DNA: TGTGCCAGCAGCTTGGACAGCCTAGCCTATGGCTACACCTTC

D: NA
V: TRBV3-1/TRBV3-2
size: NA
J: TRBJ2-1
CDR3: CASSQVAAPSYNEQFF
DNA: TGTGCCAGCAGCCAAGTAGCGGCACCCTCCTACAATGAGCAGTTCTTC

D: TRBD1
V: TRBV2
size: NA
J: TRBJ1-5
CDR3: CASRAGTGYQPQHF
DNA: TGTGCCAGCAGAGCCGGGACAGGTTATCAGCCCCAGCATTTT

D: TRBD1
V: TRBV7-9
size: NA
J: TRBJ2-3
CDR3: CASSSTGLVTDTQYF
DNA: TGTGCCAGCAGCTCGACAGGGTTGGTGACAGATACGCAGTATTTT

D: TRBD1
V: TRBV29-1
size: NA
J: TRBJ2-7
CDR3: CSVETGGHYEQYF
DNA: TGCAGCGTTGAGACAGGGGGTCACTACGAGCAGTACTTC

D: NA
V: TRBV3-1/TRBV3-2
size: NA
J: TRBJ2-6
CDR3: CASSQEFQTAGANVLTF
DNA: TGTGCCAGCAGCCAAGAATTCCAGACAGCAGGGGCCAACGTCCTGACTTTC

D: NA
V: TRBV18
size: NA
J: TRBJ1-2
CDR3: CASSSYQGGDYGYTF
DNA: TGTGCCAGCTCATCTTATCAGGGTGGCGACTATGGCTACACCTTC

D: NA
V: TRBV12-3/TRBV12-4
size: NA
J: TRBJ2-3
CDR3: CASSPLEDSQQYF
DNA: TGTGCCAGCAGCCCCCTTGAGGACTCCCAGCAGTATTTT

D: TRBD2
V: TRBV6-4
size: few
J: TRBJ2-1
CDR3: CASSAWASGNNEQFF
DNA: TGTGCCAGCAGTGCTTGGGCTAGCGGTAACAATGAGCAGTTCTTC

D: NA
V: TRBV19
size: NA
J: TRBJ2-5
CDR3: CASNGGLQETQYF
DNA: TGTGCCAGTAACGGCGGATTACAAGAGACCCAGTACTTC

D: NA
V: TRBV18
size: NA
J: TRBJ1-3
CDR3: CASSPRGTGNTIYF
DNA: TGTGCCAGCTCACCAAGGGGTACTGGAAACACCATATATTTT

D: NA
V: TRBV5-1
size: NA
J: TRBJ1-2
CDR3: CASSPGALNYGYTF
DNA: TGCGCCAGCAGCCCAGGGGCTCTTAACTATGGCTACACCTTC

D: TRBD1
V: TRBV19
size: NA
J: TRBJ2-3
CDR3: CASSYARDRDIDTQYF
DNA: TGTGCCAGTAGTTACGCTCGGGACAGGGATATAGATACGCAGTATTTT

D: NA
V: TRBV27
size: NA
J: TRBJ2-3
CDR3: CASSKYIGGQSTDTQYF
DNA: TGTGCCAGCAGTAAATACATAGGCGGCCAGAGCACAGATACGCAGTATTTT

D: TRBD2
V: TRBV3-1/TRBV3-2
size: NA
J: TRBJ2-5
CDR3: CASSQPGLPKETQYF
DNA: TGTGCCAGCAGCCAGCCGGGACTACCAAAAGAGACCCAGTACTTC

D: TRBD2
V: TRBV19
size: NA
J: TRBJ2-7
CDR3: CASSYLAGGRYEQYF
DNA: TGTGCCAGTAGTTATCTAGCGGGAGGGCGTTACGAGCAGTACTTC

D: NA
V: TRBV11-1
size: NA
J: TRBJ2-7
CDR3: CASSLFRAYEQYF
DNA: TGTGCCAGCAGCTTATTCCGGGCCTACGAGCAGTACTTC

D: NA
V: TRBV5-5
size: few
J: TRBJ1-1
CDR3: CASSLGQGSTEAFF
DNA: TGTGCCAGCAGCTTGGGGCAGGGGTCCACTGAAGCTTTCTTT

D: NA
V: TRBV5-3
size: few
J: TRBJ1-5
CDR3: CARSFPTGNSNQPQHF
DNA: TGTGCCAGAAGCTTTCCGACGGGAAATAGCAATCAGCCCCAGCATTTT

D: TRBD2
V: TRBV19
size: NA
J: TRBJ2-5
CDR3: CASRDGTSGQETQYF
DNA: TGTGCCAGCCGAGACGGGACTAGCGGACAAGAGACCCAGTACTTC

D: NA
V: TRBV12-3/TRBV12-4
size: NA
J: TRBJ1-2
CDR3: CASSLEQYYGYTF
DNA: TGTGCCAGCAGTTTAGAACAGTACTATGGCTACACCTTC

D: NA
V: TRBV2
size: NA
J: TRBJ1-2
CDR3: CASREDTYYGYTF
DNA: TGTGCCAGCAGAGAGGACACATACTATGGCTACACCTTC

D: NA
V: TRBV6-1
size: NA
J: TRBJ2-3
CDR3: CASSEVGRNTDTQYF
DNA: TGTGCCAGCAGTGAAGTCGGGAGAAACACAGATACGCAGTATTTT

D: TRBD1
V: TRBV5-1
size: NA
J: TRBJ2-1
CDR3: CASSWGQGASYNEQFF
DNA: TGCGCCAGCAGCTGGGGACAGGGGGCCTCCTACAATGAGCAGTTCTTC

D: TRBD1
V: TRBV28
size: NA
J: TRBJ2-2
CDR3: CASGRQGGHTGELFF
DNA: TGTGCCAGCGGTAGACAGGGTGGTCACACCGGGGAGCTGTTTTTT

D: NA
V: TRBV4-1
size: NA
J: TRBJ2-5
CDR3: CASSSEGVRGETQYF
DNA: TGCGCCAGCAGCAGCGAGGGGGTTAGGGGAGAGACCCAGTACTTC

D: TRBD2
V: TRBV28
size: NA
J: TRBJ2-2
CDR3: CASTDLGLAGYAGELFF
DNA: TGTGCCAGCACCGACTTGGGTCTAGCGGGATACGCCGGGGAGCTGTTTTTT

D: NA
V: TRBV14
size: once
J: TRBJ1-1
CDR3: CASSRTLSNTEAFF
DNA: TGTGCCAGCAGCCGGACACTTTCGAACACTGAAGCTTTCTTT

D: NA
V: TRBV4-1
size: NA
J: TRBJ2-7
CDR3: CASSQGGDSISYEQYF
DNA: TGCGCCAGCAGCCAAGGCGGGGACAGCATATCCTACGAGCAGTACTTC

D: NA
V: TRBV7-2
size: NA
J: TRBJ2-3
CDR3: CASTRTTDTQYF
DNA: TGTGCCAGCACCCGGACAACAGATACGCAGTATTTT

D: NA
V: TRBV3-1/TRBV3-2
size: NA
J: TRBJ1-1
CDR3: CASSQDRGGQNTEAFF
DNA: TGTGCCAGCAGCCAAGATCGTGGGGGACAGAACACTGAAGCTTTCTTT

D: TRBD2
V: TRBV5-1
size: NA
J: TRBJ2-3
CDR3: CASSSSTSGRMWGSTDTQYF
DNA: TGCGCCAGCAGCTCTTCGACTAGCGGGAGGATGTGGGGAAGCACAGATACGCAGTATTTT

D: NA
V: TRBV7-9
size: NA
J: TRBJ2-3
CDR3: CASSTTGRTDTQYF
DNA: TGTGCCAGCAGCACGACAGGGAGGACAGATACGCAGTATTTT

D: TRBD2
V: TRBV5-1
size: NA
J: TRBJ2-1
CDR3: CASSAEAGRPYNEQFF
DNA: TGCGCCAGCAGCGCCGAAGCGGGGCGTCCCTACAATGAGCAGTTCTTC

D: NA
V: TRBV28
size: NA
J: TRBJ2-7
CDR3: CASSSSYEQYF
DNA: TGTGCCAGCAGTTCGTCCTACGAGCAGTACTTC